The present TCR beta chain was sequenced within a study of blood T cell repertoires in COVID-19. Germline-derived CDR1 and CDR2 are SGHAT and FQNNGV. CDR3 length: 14 residues. V dropped 0 bases and J dropped 4 bases, with 7 bases sitting between them. Clones were read by immunoSEQ multiplex PCR, and TCRdb kept only the in-frame ones, dropping some. The sample lists about 200,000 clones, 87% seen once, with 20% to 25% in the top ten. Sequenced: peripheral blood. The chain employs TRBV11-2 and TRBJ1-3; the D is unclear. The TCR originated in a man between 60 and 70 years old with active or convalescent COVID-19. The chain's CDR3 is CASSLEHSGNTIYF. The CDR3 nucleotides read TGTGCCAGCAGCTTAGAACACAGCGGAAACACCATATATTTT.